This is a list of T cell receptor beta chains from one sample in a study of blood T cells in healthy people across ages. TCRdb fed the 5' RACE reads into MiXCR, producing one record per CDR3 protein. The sample records 700,000 to 900,000 distinct CDR3 sequences, about 55% being singletons. Material for sequencing was blood. The source of these receptors is a man at least 80 years old in good health. Each CDR3 is given with its conserved first and last residue. A D gene is named only where the DNA matches it firmly. A row's size may be missing; if present it is once, few, many or a size class.

j_call,clone_size,d_call,v_call,cdr3_nt,cdr3_aa
TRBJ1-6,-,-,TRBV27,TGTGCCAGCAGTTGGGGGGGGGAGAGGAATAATTCACCCCTCCACTTT,CASSWGGERNNSPLHF
TRBJ1-2,-,-,TRBV4-1,TGCGCCAGCAGCCAAGGTGCCGGGGAAAGCTATGGCTACACCTTC,CASSQGAGESYGYTF
TRBJ2-7,-,-,TRBV5-1,TGCGCCAGCAGCTTGGACTTAGGGGCCTACGAGCAGTACTTC,CASSLDLGAYEQYF
TRBJ2-7,few,-,TRBV29-1,TGCAGCGTCACATTCCCCCGCGGGACCTACGAGCAGTACTTC,CSVTFPRGTYEQYF
TRBJ2-7,-,-,TRBV21-1,TGTGCCAGCAGCGAAGACGGGGATAGACCCTACGAGCAGTACTTC,CASSEDGDRPYEQYF
TRBJ1-2,-,-,TRBV20-1,TGCAGTGCGCGGGACAATAAAAACTATGGCTACACCTTC,CSARDNKNYGYTF
TRBJ2-5,once,-,TRBV20-1,TGCAGTGCTGATGGCGCCAATGAGCAGTACTTC,CSADGANEQYF
TRBJ2-1,few,-,TRBV20-1,TGCAGTGCTAGAGTCCGGGGGACCCCTAGCTCCTACAATGAGCAGTTCTTC,CSARVRGTPSSYNEQFF
TRBJ1-5,-,-,TRBV7-9,TGTGCCAGCAGCTTGGACGACAAAGGCCCCCAGCATTTT,CASSLDDKGPQHF
TRBJ2-1,-,-,TRBV5-1,TGCGCCAGCAGCTTGGTAGGGGTTACTTACAATGAGCAGTTCTTC,CASSLVGVTYNEQFF
TRBJ2-3,once,TRBD1,TRBV28,TGTGCCAGCAGTTTGTTCCAGGGGGCCGTGGCTACGCAGTATTTT,CASSLFQGAVATQYF
TRBJ1-5,-,-,TRBV20-1,TGCAGTCACGCCGGACGGACGGGTAAACAGCCCCAGCATTTT,CSHAGRTGKQPQHF
TRBJ2-7,-,-,TRBV6-5,TGTGCCAGCAGTCCCGGAGGGCCCACCTACGAGCAGTACTTC,CASSPGGPTYEQYF
TRBJ2-5,-,-,TRBV5-6,TGTGCCAGCAGCGCCGGGTCCACGGGGACCCAGTACTTC,CASSAGSTGTQYF
TRBJ2-3,few,TRBD1,TRBV2,TGTGCCAGCACCACAGGGGAAGGCAGAGACGCGTATTTT,CASTTGEGRDAYF
TRBJ2-1,-,-,TRBV20-1,TGCAGCGGCGGCGGGGTCGTTGAGCAGTTCTTC,CSGGGVVEQFF
TRBJ1-2,-,TRBD1,TRBV7-9,TGTGCCAGCAGTCCCGACTGGGACAGGGAGCACTATGGCTACACCTTC,CASSPDWDREHYGYTF
TRBJ2-1,few,-,TRBV6-2/TRBV6-3,TGTGCCAGCAGGGATTCGCCCTACAATGAGCAGTTCTTC,CASRDSPYNEQFF
TRBJ1-2,once,-,TRBV15,TGTGCCACCAGCAGAGAGAAGTCTTCTGGCTACACCTTC,CATSREKSSGYTF
TRBJ1-6,-,-,TRBV5-5,TGTGCCAGCAGCCTTCGGGGGACTTATAATTCACCCCTCCACTTT,CASSLRGTYNSPLHF
TRBJ2-1,-,-,TRBV6-5,TGTGCCAGCAGTACCCGGATTGGTGATGAGCAGTTCTTC,CASSTRIGDEQFF
TRBJ2-7,few,TRBD2,TRBV20-1,TGCAGTGCTAGGTCCAGCGGGAGAATCTACGAGCAGTACTTC,CSARSSGRIYEQYF
TRBJ2-2,-,-,TRBV5-4,TGTGCCAGCAGTCGTACCGGGACTGGGCACACCGGGGAGCTGTTTTTT,CASSRTGTGHTGELFF
TRBJ2-1,-,-,TRBV24-1,TGTGCCACCAGTTACCCCTCAGGCAATGAGCAGTTCTTC,CATSYPSGNEQFF
TRBJ2-5,-,-,TRBV6-5,TGTGCCACCGACTCCCAAGAGACCCAGTACTTC,CATDSQETQYF
TRBJ1-2,-,TRBD1,TRBV6-1,TGTGCGGCAGGGAGGGCGACAGGGAGGCACCGTGGCTACACCTTC,CAAGRATGRHRGYTF
TRBJ2-1,-,TRBD2,TRBV5-1,TGCGCCAGCAGCCCGACGGCGGGAGGGTATGAGCAGTTCTTC,CASSPTAGGYEQFF
TRBJ2-5,once,-,TRBV29-1,TGCAGCGTTGACCTAGGGACGGGGGAAAGGTACTTC,CSVDLGTGERYF
TRBJ2-7,few,TRBD1,TRBV12-3/TRBV12-4,TGTGCCAGCAGCCCCCGGGGCCTCGGGACAGGGCTGTACGAGCAGTACTTC,CASSPRGLGTGLYEQYF
TRBJ1-4,-,TRBD1,TRBV27,TGTGCCAGCAGTTTAGCCAGGGGGAGAGGACTGTTTTTT,CASSLARGRGLFF
TRBJ2-7,-,-,TRBV4-2,TGTGCCAGCAGCCCCACAGGGAGTCTCGGCTACGAGCAGTACTTC,CASSPTGSLGYEQYF
TRBJ2-7,many,-,TRBV7-2,TGTGCCAGCAGCCCCCAGGGCTACTCCTACGAGCAGTACTTC,CASSPQGYSYEQYF
TRBJ2-1,few,-,TRBV6-6,TGTGCCAGCAGTTACGGACGGCAGCAGTTCTTC,CASSYGRQQFF
TRBJ2-3,-,-,TRBV11-2,TGTGCCAGCAGCTTTCTAGATTTGTCGAGAGAGGGGTGGAGATACGCGTATTTT,CASSFLDLSREGWRYAYF
TRBJ2-2,-,TRBD2,TRBV5-1,TGCGCCAGCAGCTTGGCGGTAGCGGGAGTCCGGAACACCGGGGAGCTGTTTTTT,CASSLAVAGVRNTGELFF
TRBJ2-2,few,-,TRBV29-1,TGCAGCTACAGGGTAGCCGGGGAGCTGTTTTTT,CSYRVAGELFF
TRBJ2-6,-,TRBD2,TRBV6-1,TGTGCCAGCAGTGAAGTCCTAGCGGGAGGGCCCTTCCAGGTAGCTGGGGCCAACGTCCTGACTTTC,CASSEVLAGGPFQVAGANVLTF
TRBJ1-1,-,-,TRBV7-3,TGTGCCAGCAGCCCCGAGGCGGGGGCTAAAGCTTTCTTT,CASSPEAGAKAFF
TRBJ2-1,-,TRBD1,TRBV28,TGTGCCAGCAGTCACGGGGACAGCTACAATGAGCAGTTCTTC,CASSHGDSYNEQFF
TRBJ1-4,-,TRBD1,TRBV2,TGTGCCAGCACCGCGGGGACAGGGGGAGCTGAAAAACTGTTTTTT,CASTAGTGGAEKLFF
TRBJ2-1,few,TRBD2,TRBV5-1,TGCGCCAGCAGTTTCAGAGCGGGGGAGCAGTTCTTC,CASSFRAGEQFF
TRBJ2-5,-,TRBD2,TRBV7-2,TGTGCCAGCAGCTTAGAGAGACTAGCGGGAGGCCAAGAGACCCAGTACTTC,CASSLERLAGGQETQYF
TRBJ1-1,few,-,TRBV27,TGTGCCAGCAGTTTAGCGGGGGTCGGTACTGAAGCTTTCTTT,CASSLAGVGTEAFF
TRBJ2-6,once,-,TRBV3-1,TGTGCCAGCAGCCATGGAGGGGCTGGGGCCAACGTCCTGACTTTC,CASSHGGAGANVLTF
TRBJ1-5,-,TRBD1,TRBV24-1,TGTGCCACCAGTGACAGACAGGGGGCAAATCAGCCCCAGCATTTT,CATSDRQGANQPQHF
TRBJ1-1,few,-,TRBV2,TGTGCCAGCAGTGAGAACGGGTACACTGAAGCTTTCTTT,CASSENGYTEAFF
TRBJ2-4,-,-,TRBV7-2,TGTGCCAGCAGCTTGGAACAACTAGCCAAAAACATTCAGTACTTC,CASSLEQLAKNIQYF
TRBJ2-7,few,TRBD1,TRBV7-2,TGTGCCAGCAGCTTGACGGACAGGGGGCCTCCCTACGAGCAGTACTTC,CASSLTDRGPPYEQYF
TRBJ2-1,once,-,TRBV6-1,TGTGCCAGCAGAGCAAAAGGGGATTCCTACAATGAGCAGTTCTTC,CASRAKGDSYNEQFF
TRBJ2-3,few,-,TRBV27,TGTGCCAGCAGTTTAGCCGGGAGTAGGGACAGATACGCGTATTTT,CASSLAGSRDRYAYF
TRBJ2-1,few,-,TRBV6-4,TGTGCCAGCAGTGACCCGTCTTCCTCCAATACCAATGAGCAGTTCTTC,CASSDPSSSNTNEQFF
TRBJ2-7,-,-,TRBV5-1,TGCGCCAGCAGCTTCACTGGGCCCTCCTACGAGCAGTACTTC,CASSFTGPSYEQYF
TRBJ1-1,-,TRBD1,TRBV7-2,TGTGCCAGCTTCCCCCGGGACAGGGGCCTTACTGAAGCTTTCTTT,CASFPRDRGLTEAFF
TRBJ2-5,once,-,TRBV27,TGTGCCAGCAGAGCACGGGACAACCAAGAGACCCAGTACTTC,CASRARDNQETQYF
TRBJ1-2,-,-,TRBV3-1,TGTGCCAGCAGCCAAGGCAAGGCGAGGGGTGGCTACACCTTC,CASSQGKARGGYTF
TRBJ2-1,few,TRBD2,TRBV6-5,TGTGCCAGCAGTTACTGGGCTAGCGGGAACTACAATGAGCAGTTCTTC,CASSYWASGNYNEQFF
TRBJ2-7,-,TRBD1,TRBV2,TGTGCCAGCAGTGAAGCACCGGGACAGCCTTACGAGCAGTACTTC,CASSEAPGQPYEQYF